This T cell receptor (beta chain) emerged from a study of cytomegalovirus exposure and HLA in healthy donors. The PCR used 60 Vbeta and 13 Jbeta primers. Some clones are missing from TCRdb's copy, which holds only in-frame ones; the method was immunoSEQ multiplex PCR. Seen here are around 150,000 clones, approximately 67% observed once, and the top ten hold 6.5%. Germline trimming cut 2 bases from V and 7 bases from J; bases unmatched to any gene: 6. This CDR3 has 15 residues. The germline V gene has CDR1 SGHDT and CDR2 YYEEEE. The chain couples TRBV5-6 to TRBJ2-1, with 10 bases aligning to TRBD2. Material for sequencing was PBMCs. The TCR sequence derives from an older woman in good health and CMV-seronegative. CDR3 region: CASSFIAGGTNEQFF. CDR3 DNA: TGTGCCAGCAGCTTCATAGCGGGAGGAACGAATGAGCAGTTCTTC.